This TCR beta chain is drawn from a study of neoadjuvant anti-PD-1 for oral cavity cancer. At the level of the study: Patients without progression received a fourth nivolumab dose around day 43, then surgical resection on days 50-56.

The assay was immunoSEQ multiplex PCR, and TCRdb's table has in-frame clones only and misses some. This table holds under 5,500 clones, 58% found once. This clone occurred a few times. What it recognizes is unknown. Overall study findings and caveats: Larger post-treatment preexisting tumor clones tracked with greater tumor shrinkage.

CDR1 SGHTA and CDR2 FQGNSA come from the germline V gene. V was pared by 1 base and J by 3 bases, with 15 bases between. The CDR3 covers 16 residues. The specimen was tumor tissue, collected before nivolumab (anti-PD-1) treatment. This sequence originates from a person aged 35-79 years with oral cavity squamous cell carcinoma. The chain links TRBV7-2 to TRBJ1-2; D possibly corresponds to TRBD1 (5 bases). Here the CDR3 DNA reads TGTGCCAGCAGCTTAGTACCGGACACCCGTTACTATGGCTACACCTTC. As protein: CASSLVPDTRYYGYTF.